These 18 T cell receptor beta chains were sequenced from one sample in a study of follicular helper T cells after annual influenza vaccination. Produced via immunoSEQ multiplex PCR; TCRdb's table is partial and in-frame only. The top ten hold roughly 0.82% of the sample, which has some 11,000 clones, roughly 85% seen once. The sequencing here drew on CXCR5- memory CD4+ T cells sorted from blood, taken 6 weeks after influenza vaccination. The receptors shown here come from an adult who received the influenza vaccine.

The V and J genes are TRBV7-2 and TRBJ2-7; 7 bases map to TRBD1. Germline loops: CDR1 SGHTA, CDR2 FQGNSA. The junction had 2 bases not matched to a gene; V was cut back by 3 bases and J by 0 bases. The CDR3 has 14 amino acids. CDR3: CASSLTGSSYEQYF. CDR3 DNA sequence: TGTGCCAGCAGCTTGACAGGGAGCTCCTACGAGCAGTACTTC.

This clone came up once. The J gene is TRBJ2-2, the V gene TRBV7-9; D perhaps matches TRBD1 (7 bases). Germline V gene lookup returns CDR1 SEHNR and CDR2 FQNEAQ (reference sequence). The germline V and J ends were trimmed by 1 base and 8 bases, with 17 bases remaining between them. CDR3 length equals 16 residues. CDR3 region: CASSLGTGGHQGELFF. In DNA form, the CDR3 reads TGTGCCAGCAGCTTAGGGACAGGAGGGCATCAAGGGGAGCTGTTTTTT.

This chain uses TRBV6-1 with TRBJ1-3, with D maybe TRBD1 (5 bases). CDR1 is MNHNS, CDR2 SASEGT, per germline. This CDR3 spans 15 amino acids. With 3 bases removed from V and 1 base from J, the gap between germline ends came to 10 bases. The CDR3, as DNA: TGTGCCAGCAGTGATGAGGGGTATTCTGGAAACACCATATATTTT. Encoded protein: CASSDEGYSGNTIYF.

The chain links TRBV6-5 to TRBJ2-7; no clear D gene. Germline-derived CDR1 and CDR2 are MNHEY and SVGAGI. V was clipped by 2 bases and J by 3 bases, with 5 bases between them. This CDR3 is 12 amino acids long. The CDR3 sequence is CASSYPRYEQYF. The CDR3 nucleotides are TGTGCCAGCAGTTACCCACGCTACGAGCAGTACTTC.

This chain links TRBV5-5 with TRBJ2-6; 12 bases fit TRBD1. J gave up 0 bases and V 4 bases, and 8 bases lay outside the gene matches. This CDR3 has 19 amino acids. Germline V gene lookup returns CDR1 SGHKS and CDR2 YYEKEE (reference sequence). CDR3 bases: TGTGCCAGCAGCAGGGCCGGGACAGGGGGCTTCTCTGGGGCCAACGTCCTGACTTTC. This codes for CASSRAGTGGFSGANVLTF. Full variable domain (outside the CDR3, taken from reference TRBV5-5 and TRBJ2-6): DAGVTQSPTHLIKTRGQQVTLRCSPISGHKSVSWYQQVLGQGPQFIFQYYEKEERGRGNFPDRFSARQFPNYSSELNVNALLLGDSALYLCASSRAGTGGFSGANVLTFGAGSRLTVL.

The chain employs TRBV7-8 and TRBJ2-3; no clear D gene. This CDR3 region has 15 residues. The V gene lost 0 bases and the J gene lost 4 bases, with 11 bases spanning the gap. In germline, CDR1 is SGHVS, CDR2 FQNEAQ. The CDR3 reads CASSLATRVPDTQYF. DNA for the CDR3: TGTGCCAGCAGCTTAGCAACGAGAGTCCCAGATACGCAGTATTTT.

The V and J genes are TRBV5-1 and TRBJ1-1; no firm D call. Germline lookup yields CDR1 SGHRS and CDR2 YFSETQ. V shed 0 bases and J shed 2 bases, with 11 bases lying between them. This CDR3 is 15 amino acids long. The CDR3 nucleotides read TGCGCCAGCAGCTTGGGACACTCGGTAAACACTGAAGCTTTCTTT. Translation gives CASSLGHSVNTEAFF.

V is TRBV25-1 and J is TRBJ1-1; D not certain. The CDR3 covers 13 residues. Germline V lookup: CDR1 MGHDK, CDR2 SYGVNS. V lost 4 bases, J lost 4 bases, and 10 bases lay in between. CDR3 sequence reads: CASSATWGTEAFF. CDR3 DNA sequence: TGTGCCAGCAGTGCTACGTGGGGCACTGAAGCTTTCTTT.

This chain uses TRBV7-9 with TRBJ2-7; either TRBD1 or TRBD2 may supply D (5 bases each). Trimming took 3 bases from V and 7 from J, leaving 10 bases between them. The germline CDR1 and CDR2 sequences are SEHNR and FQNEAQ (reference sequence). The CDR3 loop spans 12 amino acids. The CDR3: CASSLGTGEQYF. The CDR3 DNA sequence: TGTGCCAGCAGCTTGGGGACGGGGGAGCAGTACTTC.

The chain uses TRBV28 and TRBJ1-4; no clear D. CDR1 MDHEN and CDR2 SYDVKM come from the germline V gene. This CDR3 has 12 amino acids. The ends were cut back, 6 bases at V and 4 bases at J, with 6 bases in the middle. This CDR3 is CASRLHNEKLFF. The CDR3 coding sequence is TGTGCCAGCAGACTGCATAATGAAAAACTGTTTTTT.

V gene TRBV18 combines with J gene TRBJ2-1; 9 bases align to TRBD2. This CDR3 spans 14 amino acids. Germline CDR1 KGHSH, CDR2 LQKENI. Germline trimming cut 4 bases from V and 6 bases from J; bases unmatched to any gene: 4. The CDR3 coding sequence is TGTGCCAGCTCACTTGGACTAGCGAGCAATGAGCAGTTCTTC. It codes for CASSLGLASNEQFF.

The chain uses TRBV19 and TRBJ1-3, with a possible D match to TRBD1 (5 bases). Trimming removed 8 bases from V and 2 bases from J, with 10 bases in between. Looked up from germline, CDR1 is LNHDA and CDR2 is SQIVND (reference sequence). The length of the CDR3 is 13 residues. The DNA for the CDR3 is TGTGCCAGTCAAAGAGGGGCTGGAAACACCATATATTTT. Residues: CASQRGAGNTIYF. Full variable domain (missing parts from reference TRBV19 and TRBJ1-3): DGGITQSPKYLFRKEGQNVTLSCEQNLNHDAMYWYRQDPGQGLRLIYYSQIVNDFQKGDIAEGYSVSREKKESFPLTVTSAQKNPTAFYLCASQRGAGNTIYFGEGSWLTVV.

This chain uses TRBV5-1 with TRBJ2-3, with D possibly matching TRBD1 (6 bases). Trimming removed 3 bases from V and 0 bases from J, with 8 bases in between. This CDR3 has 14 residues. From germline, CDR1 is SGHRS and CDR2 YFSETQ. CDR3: CASSYTGSTDTQYF. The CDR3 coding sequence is TGCGCCAGCAGCTACACAGGGAGCACAGATACGCAGTATTTT.

The CDR3 reads CASSPGRGNTEAFF. CDR3 in DNA: TGTGCCAGCTCACCGGGCAGGGGGAACACTGAAGCTTTCTTT. The rearrangement uses TRBV18 and TRBJ1-1; D is perhaps TRBD1 (6 bases). The V and J ends lost 3 bases and 1 base respectively, with 9 bases between them. The CDR3 runs to 14 residues. The V gene's germline CDR1 is KGHSH and CDR2 LQKENI.

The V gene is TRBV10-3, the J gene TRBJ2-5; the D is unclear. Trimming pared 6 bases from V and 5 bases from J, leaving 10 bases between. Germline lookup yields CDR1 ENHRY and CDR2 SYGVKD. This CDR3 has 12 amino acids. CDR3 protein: CAISQTLETQYF. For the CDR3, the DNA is TGTGCCATCAGCCAGACTCTGGAGACCCAGTACTTC.

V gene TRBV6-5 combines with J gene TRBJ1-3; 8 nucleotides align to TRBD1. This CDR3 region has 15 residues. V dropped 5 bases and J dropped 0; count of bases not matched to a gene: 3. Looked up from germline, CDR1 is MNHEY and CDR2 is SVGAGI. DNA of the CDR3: TGTGCCAGCAGTGCCGGGACAGGCTCTGGAAACACCATATATTTT. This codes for CASSAGTGSGNTIYF.

This CDR3 reads CASSVLDRRVDTEAFF. The CDR3 bases are TGCGCCAGCAGCGTTCTGGACAGGCGCGTAGACACTGAAGCTTTCTTT. The chain employs TRBV5-1 and TRBJ1-1; 7 bases are a match to TRBD1. The CDR3 sequence is 16 residues long. Trimming cost V 4 bases and J 3 bases; bases outside gene matches: 12. CDR1 and CDR2 from the germline V gene are SGHRS and YFSETQ.

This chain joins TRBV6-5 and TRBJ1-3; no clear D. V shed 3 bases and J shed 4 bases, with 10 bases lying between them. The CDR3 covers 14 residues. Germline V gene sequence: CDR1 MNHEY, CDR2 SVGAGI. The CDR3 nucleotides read TGTGCCAGCAGTTATTCCCTCGAGGGAAACACCATATATTTT. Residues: CASSYSLEGNTIYF.